This is a list of T cell receptor beta chains from one sample in a study of blood T cell repertoires in COVID-19. Assay: immunoSEQ multiplex PCR; the TCRdb copy retains only in-frame clones and omits some. The table includes over 100,000 clones, over 75% detected once. Sequencing used peripheral blood. These receptors were collected from a woman in her fifties or sixties with acute or convalescent COVID-19. CDR3s include the opening cysteine and the closing phenylalanine or tryptophan. Fields, in order: V gene, D gene, J gene, clone size, CDR3 length, CDR3 protein, CDR3 DNA. A D gene is named only where the DNA matches it firmly. Size is omitted from some rows. Given values are once, few, many or a class for expanded clones.

>TRBV2|NA|TRBJ2-5|NA|13
CASSRGAGETQYF
TGTGCCAGCAGTCGGGGGGCTGGGGAGACCCAGTACTTC
>TRBV19|TRBD2|TRBJ2-3|NA|14
CASSPGLGSHTQYF
TGTGCCAGTAGTCCGGGACTAGGGTCTCATACGCAGTATTTT
>TRBV9|NA|TRBJ2-2|NA|16
CASSVAGVANTGELFF
TGTGCCAGCAGCGTAGCGGGGGTAGCGAACACCGGGGAGCTGTTTTTT
>TRBV9|TRBD1|TRBJ1-2|once|16
CASSVAGGQGVYGYTF
TGTGCCAGCAGCGTCGCAGGGGGCCAAGGGGTCTATGGCTACACCTTC
>TRBV5-6|NA|TRBJ1-2|few|15
CASSLAGTANYGYTF
TGTGCCAGCAGCTTGGCCGGTACAGCTAACTATGGCTACACCTTC
>TRBV15|TRBD1|TRBJ1-4|NA|15
CATNPGQGPNEKLFF
TGTGCCACCAACCCGGGACAGGGACCTAATGAAAAACTGTTTTTT
>TRBV4-1|NA|TRBJ1-5|NA|17
CASSQDLMAGDNQPQHF
TGCGCCAGCAGCCAAGATTTAATGGCGGGGGACAATCAGCCCCAGCATTTT
>TRBV11-2|NA|TRBJ2-7|NA|16
CASSRNLIGSSYEQYF
TGTGCCAGCAGCCGCAACCTCATTGGGAGCTCCTACGAGCAGTACTTC
>TRBV7-3|TRBD1|TRBJ2-6|once|20
CASSRTPPGQGNSGANVLTF
TGTGCCAGCAGCAGAACCCCACCGGGACAGGGAAACTCTGGGGCCAACGTCCTGACTTTC
>TRBV7-8|NA|TRBJ2-3|NA|16
CASSFQLLSSTDTQYF
TGTGCCAGCAGCTTCCAACTCTTATCCTCCACAGATACGCAGTATTTT
>TRBV7-3|NA|TRBJ1-2|NA|14
CASSLNRDPYGYTF
TGTGCCAGCAGCCTGAACAGGGATCCTTATGGCTACACCTTC
>TRBV3-1/TRBV3-2|NA|TRBJ1-5|NA|16
CASSQGGTGQNQPQHF
TGTGCCAGCAGCCAAGGAGGTACAGGCCAGAATCAGCCCCAGCATTTT
>TRBV10-3|TRBD1|TRBJ1-6|NA|16
CAISGTGNRGNSPLHF
TGTGCCATCAGTGGGACGGGAAACAGGGGAAATTCACCCCTCCACTTT
>TRBV2|NA|TRBJ1-4|few|12
CASSRGPEKLFF
TGTGCCAGCAGTCGCGGGCCGGAAAAACTGTTTTTT
>TRBV7-8|TRBD1|TRBJ2-3|NA|18
CASSLVVGGQGSTDTQYF
TGTGCCAGCAGCTTAGTCGTGGGGGGACAGGGGAGCACAGATACGCAGTATTTT
>TRBV20-1|NA|TRBJ1-4|NA|11
CSARGTEKLFF
TGCAGTGCCAGAGGTACAGAAAAACTGTTTTTT
>TRBV5-6|NA|TRBJ1-5|NA|14
CASSLGQHHQPQHF
TGTGCCAGCAGCCTTGGACAGCATCATCAGCCCCAGCATTTT
>TRBV5-4|NA|TRBJ1-2|once|13
CASYRVGDYGYTF
TGTGCCAGCTACAGGGTAGGTGACTATGGCTACACCTTC
>TRBV18|TRBD2|TRBJ2-2|NA|16
CASSLPSGGLTGELFF
TGTGCCAGCTCACTCCCTAGCGGGGGGCTCACCGGGGAGCTGTTTTTT
>TRBV6-4|NA|TRBJ1-6|NA|15
CASSAMEGAHSPLHF
TGTGCCAGCAGTGCGATGGAGGGCGCGCATTCACCCCTCCACTTT
>TRBV6-1|NA|TRBJ1-5|once|16
CASSEALGGIYQPQHF
TGTGCCAGCAGTGAAGCCCTGGGGGGGATTTATCAGCCCCAGCATTTT